This paragraph covers one T cell receptor (beta chain) sequence. Its antigen remains unknown. The sample originates from a study of T cells expressing NK-cell markers. Scientists made TCR beta cDNA using 5'RACE template switching with UMIs. Using the 5' RACE reads, TCRdb records one entry per CDR3 protein without DNA. The sample includes 450,000 to 600,000 distinct CDR3 sequences. Study-level results: A few donors showed these clonotypes also leading the CD3+CD56-NKG2C+ fraction. Over 5 donors showed dominant NKG2C+ clonotypes comprising roughly 1.0-7.5% of their CD8+ T cells.

This sequence originates from a man aged 18 to 29 in good health. The specimen sequenced was blood T cells: a sorted CD56 or NKG2C T cell subset, CD4+ or CD8+ T cells, or bulk PBMC T cells (not recorded which).

CDR3 residues: CASSVEALVRVHNEQFF. The chain is built from TRBV9 and TRBJ2-1; TCRdb designates TRBD1, a call that cannot be tested without DNA. The CDR3 is 17 residues long. Germline V gives CDR1 SGDLS, CDR2 YYNGEE.